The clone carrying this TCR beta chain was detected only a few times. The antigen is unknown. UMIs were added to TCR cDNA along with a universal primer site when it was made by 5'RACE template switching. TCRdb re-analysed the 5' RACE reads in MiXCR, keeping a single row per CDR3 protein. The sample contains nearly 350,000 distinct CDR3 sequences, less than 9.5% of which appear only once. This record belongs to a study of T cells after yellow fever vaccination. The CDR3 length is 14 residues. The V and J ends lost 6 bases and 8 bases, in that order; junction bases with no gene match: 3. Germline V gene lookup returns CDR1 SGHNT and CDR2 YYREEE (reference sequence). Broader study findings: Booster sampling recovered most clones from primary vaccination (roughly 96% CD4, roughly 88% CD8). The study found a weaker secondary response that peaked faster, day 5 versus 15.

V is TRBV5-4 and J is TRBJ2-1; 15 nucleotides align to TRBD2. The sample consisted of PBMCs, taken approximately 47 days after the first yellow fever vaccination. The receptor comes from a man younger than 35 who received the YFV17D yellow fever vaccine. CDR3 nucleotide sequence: TGTGCCAGCATCGGACTAGCGGGGGGGCATGAGCAGTTCTTC. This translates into CASIGLAGGHEQFF.